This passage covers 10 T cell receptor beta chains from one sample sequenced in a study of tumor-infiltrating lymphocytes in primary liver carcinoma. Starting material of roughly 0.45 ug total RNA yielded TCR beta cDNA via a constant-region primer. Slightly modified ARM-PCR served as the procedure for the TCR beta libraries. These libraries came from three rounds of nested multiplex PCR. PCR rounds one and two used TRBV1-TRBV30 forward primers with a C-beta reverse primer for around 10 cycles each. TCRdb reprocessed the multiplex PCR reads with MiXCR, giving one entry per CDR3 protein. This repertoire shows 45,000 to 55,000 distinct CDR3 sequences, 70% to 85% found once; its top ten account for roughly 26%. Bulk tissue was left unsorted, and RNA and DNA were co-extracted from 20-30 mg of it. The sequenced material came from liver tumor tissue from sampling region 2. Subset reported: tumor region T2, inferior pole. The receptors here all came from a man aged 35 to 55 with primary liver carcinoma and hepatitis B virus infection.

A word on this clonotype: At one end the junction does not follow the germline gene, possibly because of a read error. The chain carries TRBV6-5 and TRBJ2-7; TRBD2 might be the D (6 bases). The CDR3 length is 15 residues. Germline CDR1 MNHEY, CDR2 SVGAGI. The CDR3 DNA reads TGTACCAGCGGTTACTGGCGGGACGGTAACTACGAGCAGTACTTC. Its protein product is CTSGYWRDGNYEQYF.

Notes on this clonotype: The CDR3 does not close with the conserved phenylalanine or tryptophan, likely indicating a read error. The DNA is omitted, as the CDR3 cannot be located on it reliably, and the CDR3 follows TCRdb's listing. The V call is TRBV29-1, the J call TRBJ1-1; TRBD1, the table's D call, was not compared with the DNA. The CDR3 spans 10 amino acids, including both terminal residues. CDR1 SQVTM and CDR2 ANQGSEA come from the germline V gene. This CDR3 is CSVTTGEALV.

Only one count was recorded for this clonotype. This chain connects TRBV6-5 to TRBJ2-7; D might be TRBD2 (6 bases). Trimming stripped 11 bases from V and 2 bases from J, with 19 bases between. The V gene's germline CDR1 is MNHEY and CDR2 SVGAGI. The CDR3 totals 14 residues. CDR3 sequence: CASNPERLAYEQYF. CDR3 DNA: TGTGCCTCCAATCCGGAGAGACTAGCCTACGAGCAGTACTTC.

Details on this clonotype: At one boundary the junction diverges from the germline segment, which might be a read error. The CDR3 spells CAISGIRVETQCF. The CDR3, as DNA: TGTGCCATCAGTGGGATCAGGGTAGAGACCCAGTGCTTC. This sequence joins TRBV10-3 and TRBJ2-5, with D maybe TRBD1 (5 bases). The CDR3 runs 13 residues. Germline CDR1 reads ENHRY; CDR2 reads SYGVKD.

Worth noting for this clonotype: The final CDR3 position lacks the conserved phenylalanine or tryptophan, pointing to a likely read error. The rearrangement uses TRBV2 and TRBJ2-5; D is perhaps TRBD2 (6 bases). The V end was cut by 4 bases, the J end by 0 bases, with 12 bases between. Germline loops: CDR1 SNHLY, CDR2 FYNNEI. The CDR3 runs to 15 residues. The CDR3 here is CASSGGGADQETQYL. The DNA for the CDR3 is TGTGCCAGCAGTGGGGGCGGGGCAGACCAAGAGACCCAGTACCTC.

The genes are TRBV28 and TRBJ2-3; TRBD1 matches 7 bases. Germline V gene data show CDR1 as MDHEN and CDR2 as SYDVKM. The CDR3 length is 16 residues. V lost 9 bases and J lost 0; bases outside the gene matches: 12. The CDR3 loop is CASGLWTGTSTDTQYF. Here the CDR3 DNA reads TGTGCCAGTGGTTTATGGACAGGTACTAGCACAGATACGCAGTATTTT.

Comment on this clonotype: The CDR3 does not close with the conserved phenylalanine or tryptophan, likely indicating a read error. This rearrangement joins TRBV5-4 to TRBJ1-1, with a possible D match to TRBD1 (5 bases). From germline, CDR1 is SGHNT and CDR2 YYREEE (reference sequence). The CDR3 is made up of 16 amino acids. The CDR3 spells CGSSFGSGTGNTEAFL. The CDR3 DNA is TGTGGCAGCAGCTTTGGTTCCGGTACAGGGAACACTGAAGCTTTCCTT.

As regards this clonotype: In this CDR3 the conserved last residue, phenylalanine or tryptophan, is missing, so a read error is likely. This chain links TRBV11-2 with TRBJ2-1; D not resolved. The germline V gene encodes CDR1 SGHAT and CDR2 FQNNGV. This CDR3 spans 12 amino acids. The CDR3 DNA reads TGTGCCAGAAGCTTAGTATGGAATGAGCAGTTCATC. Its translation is CARSLVWNEQFI.

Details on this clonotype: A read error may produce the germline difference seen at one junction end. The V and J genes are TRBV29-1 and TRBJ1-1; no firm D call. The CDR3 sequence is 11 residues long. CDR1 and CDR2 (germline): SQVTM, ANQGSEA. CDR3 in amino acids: CNVSSNTEAVF. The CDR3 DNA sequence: TGCAATGTTTCTTCGAACACTGAAGCTGTCTTT.

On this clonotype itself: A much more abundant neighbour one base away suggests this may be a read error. The CDR3 sequence is CASRRGWAPLHF. The CDR3 bases are TGTGCCAGCAGACGTGGATGGGCACCCCTCCACTTT. The chain has TRBV28 and TRBJ1-6; D is unresolved. The V end was cut by 6 bases, the J end by 11 bases, with 11 bases between. This CDR3 contains 12 residues. Germline V gives CDR1 MDHEN, CDR2 SYDVKM.